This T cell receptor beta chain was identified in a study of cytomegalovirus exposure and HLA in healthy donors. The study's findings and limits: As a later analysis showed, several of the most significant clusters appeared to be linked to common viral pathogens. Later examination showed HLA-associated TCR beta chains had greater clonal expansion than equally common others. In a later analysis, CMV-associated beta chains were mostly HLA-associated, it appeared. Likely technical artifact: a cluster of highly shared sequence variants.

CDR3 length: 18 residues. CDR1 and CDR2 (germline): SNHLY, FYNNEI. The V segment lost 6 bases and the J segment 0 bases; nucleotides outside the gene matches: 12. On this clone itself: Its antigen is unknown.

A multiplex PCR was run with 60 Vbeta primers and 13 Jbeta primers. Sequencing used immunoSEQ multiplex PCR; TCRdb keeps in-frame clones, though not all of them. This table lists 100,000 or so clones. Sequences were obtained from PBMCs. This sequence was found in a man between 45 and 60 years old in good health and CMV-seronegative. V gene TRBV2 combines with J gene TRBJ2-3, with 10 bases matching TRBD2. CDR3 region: CASRGGLAEVQSTDTQYF. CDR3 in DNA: TGTGCCAGCAGAGGTGGACTAGCGGAAGTTCAGAGCACAGATACGCAGTATTTT.